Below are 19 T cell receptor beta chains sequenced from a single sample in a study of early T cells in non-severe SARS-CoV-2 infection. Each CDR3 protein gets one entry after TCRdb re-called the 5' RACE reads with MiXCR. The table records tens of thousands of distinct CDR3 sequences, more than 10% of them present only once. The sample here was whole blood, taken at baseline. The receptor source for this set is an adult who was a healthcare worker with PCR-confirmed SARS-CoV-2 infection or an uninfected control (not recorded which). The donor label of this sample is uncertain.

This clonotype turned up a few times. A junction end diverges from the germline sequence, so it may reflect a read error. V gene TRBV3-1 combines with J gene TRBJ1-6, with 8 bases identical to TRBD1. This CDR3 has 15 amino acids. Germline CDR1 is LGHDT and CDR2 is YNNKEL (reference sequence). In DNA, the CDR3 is TGTGCCAGCAGCCAGGGACAGGCCTACAATTCACCCCTCCACTTT. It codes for CASSQGQAYNSPLHF.

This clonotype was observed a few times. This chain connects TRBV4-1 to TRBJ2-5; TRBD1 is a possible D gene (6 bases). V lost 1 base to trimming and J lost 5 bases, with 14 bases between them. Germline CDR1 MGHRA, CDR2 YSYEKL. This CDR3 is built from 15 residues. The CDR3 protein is CASSQGNRVSETQYF. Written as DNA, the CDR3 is TGCGCCAGCAGCCAAGGAAACAGGGTTTCGGAGACCCAGTACTTC.

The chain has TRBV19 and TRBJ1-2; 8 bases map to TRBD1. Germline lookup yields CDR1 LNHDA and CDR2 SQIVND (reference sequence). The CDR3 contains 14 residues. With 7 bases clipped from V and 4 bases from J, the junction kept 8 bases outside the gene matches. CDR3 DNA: TGTGCCAGTATGGCCCGGACAGGGATCTATGGCTACACCTTC. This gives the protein CASMARTGIYGYTF.

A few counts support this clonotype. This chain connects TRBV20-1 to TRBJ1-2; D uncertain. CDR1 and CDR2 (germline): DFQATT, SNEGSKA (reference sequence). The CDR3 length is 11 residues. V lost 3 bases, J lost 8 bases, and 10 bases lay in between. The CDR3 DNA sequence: TGCAGTGCTAGTCAAACCGGGGGCTACACCTTC. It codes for CSASQTGGYTF.

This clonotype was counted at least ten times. CDR3 nucleotides: TGCAGTGCTCAGGAACTAGCGGGGGGGACCAATGAGCAGTTCTTC. Amino acids: CSAQELAGGTNEQFF. The chain combines TRBV20-1 with TRBJ2-1; 13 nucleotides match TRBD2. V was pared by 5 bases and J by 6 bases, with 7 bases of the junction left unmatched. CDR3 size: 15 residues. The V gene's germline CDR1 is DFQATT and CDR2 SNEGSKA (reference sequence).

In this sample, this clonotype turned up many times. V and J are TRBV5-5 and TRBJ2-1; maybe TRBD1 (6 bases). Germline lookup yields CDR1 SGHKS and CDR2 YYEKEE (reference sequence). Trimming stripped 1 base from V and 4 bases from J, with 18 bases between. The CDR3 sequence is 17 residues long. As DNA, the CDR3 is TGTGCCAGCAGCTTGTTAGTTATACAGGGAATATACAATGAGCAGTTCTTC. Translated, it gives CASSLLVIQGIYNEQFF.

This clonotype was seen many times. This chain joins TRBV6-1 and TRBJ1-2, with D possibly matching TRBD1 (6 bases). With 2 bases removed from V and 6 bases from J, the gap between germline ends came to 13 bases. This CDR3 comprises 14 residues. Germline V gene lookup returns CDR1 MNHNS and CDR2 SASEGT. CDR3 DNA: TGTGCCAGCAGTGAATTACGGGGGGCGGATGGCTACACCTTC. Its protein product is CASSELRGADGYTF.

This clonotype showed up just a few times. CDR3 sequence (DNA): TGCGCCAGCAGCTGGAAACAGGGTGGCAGGGAGACCCAGTACTTC. Translated, it gives CASSWKQGGRETQYF. The chain recombines TRBV5-1 with TRBJ2-5; D is perhaps TRBD1 (6 bases). The V and J ends lost 3 bases and 5 bases respectively, with 17 bases between them. The CDR3 runs 15 residues. Looked up from germline, CDR1 is SGHRS and CDR2 is YFSETQ.

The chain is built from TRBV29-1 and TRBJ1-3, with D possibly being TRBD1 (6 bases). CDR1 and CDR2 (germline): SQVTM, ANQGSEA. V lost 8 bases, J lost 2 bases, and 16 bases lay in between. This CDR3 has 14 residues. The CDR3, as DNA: TGCAGCTTCTCTGGGGGCCCCACTGGAAACACCATATATTTT. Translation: CSFSGGPTGNTIYF.

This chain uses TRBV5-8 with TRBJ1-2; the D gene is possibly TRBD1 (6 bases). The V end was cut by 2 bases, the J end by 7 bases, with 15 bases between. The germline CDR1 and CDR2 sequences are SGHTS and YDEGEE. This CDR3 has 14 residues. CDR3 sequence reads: CASSFMHRVAGYTF. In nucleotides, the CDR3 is TGTGCCAGCAGCTTCATGCACAGGGTAGCTGGCTACACCTTC.

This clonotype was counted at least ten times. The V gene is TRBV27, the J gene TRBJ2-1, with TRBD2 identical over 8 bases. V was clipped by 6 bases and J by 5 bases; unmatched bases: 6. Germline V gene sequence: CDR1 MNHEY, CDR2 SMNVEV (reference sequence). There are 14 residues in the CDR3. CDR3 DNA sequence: TGTGCCAGCAGGCCCAGCGGGGGACACAATGAGCAGTTCTTC. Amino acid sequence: CASRPSGGHNEQFF.

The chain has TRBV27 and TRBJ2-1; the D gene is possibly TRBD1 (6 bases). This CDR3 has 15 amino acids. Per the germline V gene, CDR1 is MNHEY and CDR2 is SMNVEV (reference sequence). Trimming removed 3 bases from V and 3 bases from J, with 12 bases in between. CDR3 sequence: CASSFSDSHYNEQFF. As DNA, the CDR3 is TGTGCCAGCAGTTTCTCGGACAGCCACTACAATGAGCAGTTCTTC.

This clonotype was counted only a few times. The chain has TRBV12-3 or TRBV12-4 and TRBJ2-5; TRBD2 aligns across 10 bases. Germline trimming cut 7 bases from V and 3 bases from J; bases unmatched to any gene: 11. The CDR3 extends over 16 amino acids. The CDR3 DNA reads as TGTGCCAGCACCCCCCCGGGACTAGCGTGGAAAGAGACCCAGTACTTC. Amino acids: CASTPPGLAWKETQYF.

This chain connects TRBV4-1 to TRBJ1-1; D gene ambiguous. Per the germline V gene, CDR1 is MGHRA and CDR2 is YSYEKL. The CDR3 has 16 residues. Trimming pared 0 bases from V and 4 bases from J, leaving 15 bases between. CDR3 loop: CASSQDRDIMVTEAFF. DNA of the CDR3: TGCGCCAGCAGCCAAGACCGGGATATCATGGTCACTGAAGCTTTCTTT.

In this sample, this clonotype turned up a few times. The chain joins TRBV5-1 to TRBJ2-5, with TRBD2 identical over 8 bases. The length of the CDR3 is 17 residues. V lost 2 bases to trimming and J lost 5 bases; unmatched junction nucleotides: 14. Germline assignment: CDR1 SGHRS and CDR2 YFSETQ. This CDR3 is CASSLAGVASAEETQYF. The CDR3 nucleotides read TGCGCCAGCAGCTTAGCGGGGGTCGCGTCGGCAGAGGAGACCCAGTACTTC.

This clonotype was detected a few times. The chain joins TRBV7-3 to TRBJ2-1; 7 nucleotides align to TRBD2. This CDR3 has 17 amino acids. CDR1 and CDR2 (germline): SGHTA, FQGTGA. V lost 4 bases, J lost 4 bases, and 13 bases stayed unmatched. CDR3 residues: CASSSSMSSGPYNEQFF. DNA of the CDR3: TGTGCCAGCAGCTCATCTATGAGTAGCGGGCCATACAATGAGCAGTTCTTC.

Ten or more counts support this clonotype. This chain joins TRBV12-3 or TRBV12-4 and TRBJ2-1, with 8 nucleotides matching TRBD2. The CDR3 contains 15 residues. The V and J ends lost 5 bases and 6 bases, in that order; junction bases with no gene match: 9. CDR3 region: CASSPISGGVNEQFF. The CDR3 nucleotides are TGTGCCAGCAGTCCTATAAGCGGGGGCGTCAATGAGCAGTTCTTC.

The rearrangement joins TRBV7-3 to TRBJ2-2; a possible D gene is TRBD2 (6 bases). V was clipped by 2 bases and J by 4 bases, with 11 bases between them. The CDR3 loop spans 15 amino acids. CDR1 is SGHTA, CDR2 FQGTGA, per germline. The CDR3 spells CASSLRQGGTGELFF. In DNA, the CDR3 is TGTGCCAGCAGCTTACGGCAGGGAGGCACCGGGGAGCTGTTTTTT.

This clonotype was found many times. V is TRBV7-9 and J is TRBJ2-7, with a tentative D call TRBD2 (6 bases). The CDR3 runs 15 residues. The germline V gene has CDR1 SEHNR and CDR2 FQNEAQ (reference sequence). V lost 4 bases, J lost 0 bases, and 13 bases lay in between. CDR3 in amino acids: CASSSRGGCSYEQYV. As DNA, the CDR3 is TGTGCCAGCAGCTCGAGGGGAGGTTGCTCCTACGAGCAGTACGTC.